This passage covers 8 T cell receptor beta chains from one sample sequenced in a study of blood T cell repertoires in COVID-19. Method: immunoSEQ multiplex PCR; TCRdb's copy keeps in-frame clones and lacks some. This table holds fewer than 75,000 clones, approximately 89% found once. Sequenced: peripheral blood. These receptors all come from a man aged 60-69 years with acute or convalescent COVID-19.

The chain uses TRBV2 and TRBJ1-1, with a weak D call TRBD1 (6 bases). V shed 9 bases and J shed 1 base, with 12 bases lying between them. The CDR3 is 13 amino acids. The germline V gene has CDR1 SNHLY and CDR2 FYNNEI. CDR3 region: CASAGAPNTEAFF. CDR3 in DNA: TGTGCCAGTGCAGGGGCTCCGAACACTGAAGCTTTCTTT.

Written as DNA, the CDR3 is TGTGCCAGCAGCCGTAATACAGGATATAATTCACCCCTCCACTTT. The encoded protein is CASSRNTGYNSPLHF. The chain is built from TRBV7-9 and TRBJ1-6; possible D gene TRBD1, 5 bases. Per germline, CDR1 SEHNR and CDR2 FQNEAQ (reference sequence). Trimming took off 5 bases at V and 4 bases at J, with 12 bases between the two ends. CDR3 length: 15 residues.

The V gene is TRBV6-4, the J gene TRBJ1-1, with D unclear. The germline V gene has CDR1 MRHNA and CDR2 SNTAGT. V was trimmed by 9 bases and J by 4 bases, leaving 12 bases between them. CDR3 size: 12 residues. CDR3 nucleotide sequence: TGTGCCAGATTAGAAGGCGGCACTGAAGCTTTCTTT. Amino acids: CARLEGGTEAFF.

The CDR3 DNA follows: TGTGCCAGCAGTCCGACAGGGGGGAAAGCTTTCTTT. Protein product: CASSPTGGKAFF. The J gene is TRBJ1-1, the V gene TRBV6-6, with 9 positions matching TRBD1. With 5 bases clipped from V and 9 bases from J, the junction kept 4 bases outside the gene matches. The CDR3 covers 12 residues. Germline V gives CDR1 MNHNY, CDR2 SVGAGI (reference sequence).

The rearrangement uses TRBV7-2 and TRBJ1-3; no clear D. CDR3 size: 17 residues. Trimming took off 5 bases at V and 0 bases at J, with 17 bases between the two ends. In germline, CDR1 is SGHTA, CDR2 FQGNSA. In nucleotides, the CDR3 is TGTGCCAGCAGCCAAACCCCCCTCAGCGTCTCTGGAAACACCATATATTTT. This encodes CASSQTPLSVSGNTIYF.

This chain joins TRBV7-9 and TRBJ2-3; TRBD2 aligns across 9 bases. The germline V gene encodes CDR1 SEHNR and CDR2 FQNEAQ (reference sequence). The CDR3 is 13 amino acids. J was trimmed by 9 bases and V by 5 bases; bases with no gene match: 6. The CDR3 sequence: CASSESTSGTQYF. As DNA, the CDR3 is TGTGCCAGCAGCGAGTCGACTAGCGGAACGCAGTATTTT.

This clone was counted a few times. The chain links TRBV7-3 to TRBJ2-2; D possibly corresponds to TRBD2 (5 bases). From germline, CDR1 is SGHTA and CDR2 FQGTGA. This CDR3 contains 18 residues. Trimming cost V 5 bases and J 7 bases, with 26 bases left between them. This CDR3 reads CASSALPMPGRRDGELFF. The DNA for the CDR3 is TGTGCCAGCAGCGCCCTACCGATGCCGGGGAGAAGGGACGGGGAGCTGTTTTTT.

This clone was seen just once. This chain uses TRBV11-2 with TRBJ2-5, with a tentative D call TRBD2 (6 bases). The CDR3 runs 13 residues. Trimming cost V 1 base and J 5 bases, with 8 bases left between them. Germline V gene sequence: CDR1 SGHAT, CDR2 FQNNGV. The CDR3 sequence is CASSLAGGETQYF. For the CDR3, the DNA is TGTGCCAGCAGCTTAGCCGGGGGTGAGACCCAGTACTTC.